Below, one T cell receptor (beta chain) is given with its context. This entry comes from a study of cytomegalovirus exposure and HLA in healthy donors. The CDR3 runs to 18 residues. The primer mix had 60 Vbeta and 13 Jbeta primers. Only in-frame clones appear in the TCRdb table, and some are missing; sequencing was by immunoSEQ multiplex PCR. This sample has about 160,000 clones; roughly 87% occur once, and the top ten carry 1.5%. The sequenced sample was PBMCs. This clonotype originated in a girl between 5 and 17 years old in good health and CMV-seropositive. This chain joins TRBV21-1 and TRBJ2-5; the table gives TRBD2 as D, unverified against the DNA. TRBV21-1 is deemed a pseudogene. For the CDR3, the DNA is TGTGCCAGCAGCAAAGCGCTAGCGGGGGGGCCGATCCAAGAGACCCAGTACTTC. It translates to CASSKALAGGPIQETQYF.